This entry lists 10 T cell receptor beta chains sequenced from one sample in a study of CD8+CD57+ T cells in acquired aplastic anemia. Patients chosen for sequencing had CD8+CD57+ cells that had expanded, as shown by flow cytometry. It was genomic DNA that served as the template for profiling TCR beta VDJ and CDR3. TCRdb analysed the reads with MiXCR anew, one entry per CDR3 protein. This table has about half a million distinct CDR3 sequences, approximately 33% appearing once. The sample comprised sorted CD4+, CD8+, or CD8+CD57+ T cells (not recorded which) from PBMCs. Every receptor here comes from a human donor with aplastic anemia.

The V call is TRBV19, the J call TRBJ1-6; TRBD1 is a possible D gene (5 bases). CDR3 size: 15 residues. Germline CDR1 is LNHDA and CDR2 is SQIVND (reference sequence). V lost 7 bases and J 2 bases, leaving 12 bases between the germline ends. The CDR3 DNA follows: TGTGCCAGTACGGAGGGGACCCCCTATAATTCACCCCTCCACTTT. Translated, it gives CASTEGTPYNSPLHF.

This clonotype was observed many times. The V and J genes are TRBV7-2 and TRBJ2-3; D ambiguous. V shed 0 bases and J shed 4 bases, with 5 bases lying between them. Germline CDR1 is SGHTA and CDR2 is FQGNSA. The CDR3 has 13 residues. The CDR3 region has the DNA TGTGCCAGCAGCTTAGCGGGCCCAGATACGCAGTATTTT. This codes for CASSLAGPDTQYF.

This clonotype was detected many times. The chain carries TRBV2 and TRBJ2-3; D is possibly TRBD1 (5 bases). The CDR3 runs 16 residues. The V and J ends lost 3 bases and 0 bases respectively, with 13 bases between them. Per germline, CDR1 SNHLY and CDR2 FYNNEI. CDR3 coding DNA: TGTGCCAGCAGTGATGGCAGGACACAAAGCACAGATACGCAGTATTTT. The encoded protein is CASSDGRTQSTDTQYF.

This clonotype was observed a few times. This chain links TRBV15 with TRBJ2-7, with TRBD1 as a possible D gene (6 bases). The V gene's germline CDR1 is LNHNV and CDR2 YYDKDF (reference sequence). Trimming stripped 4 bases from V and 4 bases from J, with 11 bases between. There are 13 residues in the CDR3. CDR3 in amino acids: CATSTSGTYEQYF. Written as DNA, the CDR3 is TGTGCCACCAGCACTTCGGGGACATACGAGCAGTACTTC.

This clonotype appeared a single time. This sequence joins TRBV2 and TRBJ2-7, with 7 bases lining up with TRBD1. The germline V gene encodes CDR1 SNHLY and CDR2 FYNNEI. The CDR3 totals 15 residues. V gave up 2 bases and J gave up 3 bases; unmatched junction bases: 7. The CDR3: CASSENPGGYYEQYF. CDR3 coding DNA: TGTGCCAGCAGTGAAAATCCAGGGGGATACTACGAGCAGTACTTC.

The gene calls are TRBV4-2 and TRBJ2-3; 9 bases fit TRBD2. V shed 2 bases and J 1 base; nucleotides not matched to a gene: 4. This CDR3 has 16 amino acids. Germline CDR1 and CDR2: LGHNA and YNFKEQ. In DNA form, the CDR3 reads TGTGCCAGCAGCCAAAATAGCGGGGGCCGCACAGATACGCAGTATTTT. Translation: CASSQNSGGRTDTQYF.

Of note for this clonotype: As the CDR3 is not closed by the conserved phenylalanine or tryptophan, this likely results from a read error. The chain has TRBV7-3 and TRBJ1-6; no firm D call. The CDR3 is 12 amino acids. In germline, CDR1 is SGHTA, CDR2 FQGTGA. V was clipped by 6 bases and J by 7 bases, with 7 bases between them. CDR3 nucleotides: TGTGCCAGCAGTTTTAGGAATTCACCCCTCCACCTT. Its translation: CASSFRNSPLHL.

This CDR3 is CASSLGTGWTYNEQFF. In DNA form, the CDR3 reads TGTGCCAGCAGCTTGGGGACAGGGTGGACTTACAATGAGCAGTTCTTC. The J gene is TRBJ2-1, the V gene TRBV5-4; 8 bases are a match to TRBD1. With V trimmed by 0 bases and J by 4 bases, 6 bases remained unmatched. Germline lookup yields CDR1 SGHNT and CDR2 YYREEE (reference sequence). The CDR3 totals 16 residues.

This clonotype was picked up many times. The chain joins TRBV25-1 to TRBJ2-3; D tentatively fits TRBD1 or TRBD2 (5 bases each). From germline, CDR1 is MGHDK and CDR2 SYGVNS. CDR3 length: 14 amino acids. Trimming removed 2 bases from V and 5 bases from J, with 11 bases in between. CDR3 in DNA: TGTGCCAGCAGTGAAGGGGGTTTGGGAGATACGCAGTATTTT. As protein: CASSEGGLGDTQYF.

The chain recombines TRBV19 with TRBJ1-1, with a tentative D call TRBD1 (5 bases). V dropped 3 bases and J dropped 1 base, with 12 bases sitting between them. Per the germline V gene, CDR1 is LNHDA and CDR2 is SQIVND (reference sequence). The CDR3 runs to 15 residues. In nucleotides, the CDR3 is TGTGCCAGTAGTATCGGTGCAGGGACGAACACTGAAGCTTTCTTT. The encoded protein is CASSIGAGTNTEAFF.